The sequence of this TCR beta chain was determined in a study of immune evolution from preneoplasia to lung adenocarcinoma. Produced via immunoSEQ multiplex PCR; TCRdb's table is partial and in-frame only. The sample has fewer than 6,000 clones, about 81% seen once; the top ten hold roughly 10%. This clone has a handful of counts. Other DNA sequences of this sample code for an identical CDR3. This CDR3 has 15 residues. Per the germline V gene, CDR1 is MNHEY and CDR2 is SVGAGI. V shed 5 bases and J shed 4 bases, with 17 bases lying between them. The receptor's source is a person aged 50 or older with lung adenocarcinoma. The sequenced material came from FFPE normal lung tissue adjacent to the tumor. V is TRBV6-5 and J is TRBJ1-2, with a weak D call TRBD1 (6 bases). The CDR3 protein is CASSREYRVAYGYTF. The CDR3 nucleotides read TGTGCCAGCAGTCGAGAATACAGGGTGGCCTATGGCTACACCTTC.